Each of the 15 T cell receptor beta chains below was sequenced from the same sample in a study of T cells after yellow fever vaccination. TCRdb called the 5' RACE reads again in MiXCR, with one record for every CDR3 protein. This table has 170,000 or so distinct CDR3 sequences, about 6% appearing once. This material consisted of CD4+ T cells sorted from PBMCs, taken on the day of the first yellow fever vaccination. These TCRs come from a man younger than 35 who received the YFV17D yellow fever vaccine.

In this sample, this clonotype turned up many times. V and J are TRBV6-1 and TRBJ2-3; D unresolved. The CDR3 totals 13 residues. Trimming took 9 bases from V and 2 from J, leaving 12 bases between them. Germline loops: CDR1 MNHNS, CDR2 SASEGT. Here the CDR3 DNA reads TGTGCCAGTATCACGCTCGACACAGATACGCAGTATTTT. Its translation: CASITLDTDTQYF.

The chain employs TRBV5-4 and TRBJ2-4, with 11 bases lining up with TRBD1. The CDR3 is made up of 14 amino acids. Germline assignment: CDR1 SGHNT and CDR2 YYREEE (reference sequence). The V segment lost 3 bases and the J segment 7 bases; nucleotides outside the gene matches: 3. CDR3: CASSWTGGSNIQYF. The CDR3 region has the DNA TGTGCCAGCAGCTGGACAGGGGGCTCGAACATTCAGTACTTC.

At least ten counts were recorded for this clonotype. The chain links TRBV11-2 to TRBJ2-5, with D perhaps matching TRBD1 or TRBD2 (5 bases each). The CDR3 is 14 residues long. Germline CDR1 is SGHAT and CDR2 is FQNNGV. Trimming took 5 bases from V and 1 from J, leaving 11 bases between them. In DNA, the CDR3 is TGTGCCAGCAGCGAAATAGGGACCCAAGAGACCCAGTACTTC. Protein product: CASSEIGTQETQYF.

CDR3 sequence (DNA): TGTGCCAGCGCCCCTTACGGCGGGGGAATCTTCCAAGAGACCCAGTACTTC. This translates into CASAPYGGGIFQETQYF. This chain connects TRBV27 to TRBJ2-5, with 7 bases lining up with TRBD2. Per germline, CDR1 MNHEY and CDR2 SMNVEV (reference sequence). The V segment lost 8 bases and the J segment 1 base; nucleotides outside the gene matches: 16. The CDR3 contains 17 residues.

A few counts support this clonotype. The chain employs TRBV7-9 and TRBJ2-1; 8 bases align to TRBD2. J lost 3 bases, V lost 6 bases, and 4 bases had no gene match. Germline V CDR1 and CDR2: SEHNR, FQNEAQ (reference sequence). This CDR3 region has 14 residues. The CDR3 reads CASSIAGSYNEQFF. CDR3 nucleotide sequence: TGTGCCAGCAGTATAGCGGGGAGCTACAATGAGCAGTTCTTC.

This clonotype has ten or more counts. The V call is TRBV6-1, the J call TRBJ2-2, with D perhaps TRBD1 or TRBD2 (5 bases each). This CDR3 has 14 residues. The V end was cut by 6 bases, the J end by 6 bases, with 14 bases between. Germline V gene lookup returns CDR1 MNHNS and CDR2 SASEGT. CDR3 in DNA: TGTGCCAGCAGCCTCTACCTGGGGGCCGGGGAGCTGTTTTTT. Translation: CASSLYLGAGELFF.

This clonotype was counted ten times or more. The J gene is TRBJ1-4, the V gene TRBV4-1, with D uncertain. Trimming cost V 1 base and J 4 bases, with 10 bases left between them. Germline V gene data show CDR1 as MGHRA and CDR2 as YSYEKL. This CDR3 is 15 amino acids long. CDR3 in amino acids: CASSQGPEYNEKLFF. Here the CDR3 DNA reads TGCGCCAGCAGCCAAGGACCGGAATATAATGAAAAACTGTTTTTT.

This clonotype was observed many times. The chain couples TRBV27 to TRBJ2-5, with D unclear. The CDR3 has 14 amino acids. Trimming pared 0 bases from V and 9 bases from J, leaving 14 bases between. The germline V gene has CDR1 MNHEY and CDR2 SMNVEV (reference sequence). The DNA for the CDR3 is TGTGCCAGCAGTTTATCGTCTGCCGCATGGGCCCAGTACTTC. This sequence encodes CASSLSSAAWAQYF.

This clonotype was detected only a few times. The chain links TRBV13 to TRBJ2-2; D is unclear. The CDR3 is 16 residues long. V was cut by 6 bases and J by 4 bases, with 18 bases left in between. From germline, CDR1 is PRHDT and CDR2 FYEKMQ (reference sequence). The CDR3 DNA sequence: TGTGCCAGCAGAAAAGCCTCCGGGTTCTTCACCGGGGAGCTGTTTTTT. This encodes CASRKASGFFTGELFF. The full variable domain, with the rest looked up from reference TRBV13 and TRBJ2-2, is AAGVIQSPRHLIKEKRETATLKCYPIPRHDTVYWYQQGPGQDPQFLISFYEKMQSDKGSIPDRFSAQQFSDYHSELNMSSLELGDSALYFCASRKASGFFTGELFFGEGSRLTVL.

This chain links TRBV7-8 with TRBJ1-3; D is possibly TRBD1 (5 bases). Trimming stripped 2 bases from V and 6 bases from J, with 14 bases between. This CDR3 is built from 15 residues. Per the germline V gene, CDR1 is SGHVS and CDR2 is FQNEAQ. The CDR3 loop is CASSLTGRVSNTIYF. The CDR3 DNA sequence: TGTGCCAGCAGCTTAACTGGCAGGGTGTCAAACACCATATATTTT.

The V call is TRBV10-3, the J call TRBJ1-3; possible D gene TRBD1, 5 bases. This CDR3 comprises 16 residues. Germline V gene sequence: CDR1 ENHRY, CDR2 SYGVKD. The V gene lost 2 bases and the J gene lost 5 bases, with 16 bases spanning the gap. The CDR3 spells CAISEVLDKKRNTIYF. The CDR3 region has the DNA TGTGCCATCAGTGAGGTTTTGGACAAGAAGAGAAACACCATATATTTT.

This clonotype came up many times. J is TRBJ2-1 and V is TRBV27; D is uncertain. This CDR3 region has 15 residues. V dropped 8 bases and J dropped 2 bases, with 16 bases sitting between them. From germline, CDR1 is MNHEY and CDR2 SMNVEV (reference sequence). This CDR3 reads CASLVWPNTYNEQFF. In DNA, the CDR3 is TGTGCCAGCCTTGTTTGGCCAAATACCTACAATGAGCAGTTCTTC.

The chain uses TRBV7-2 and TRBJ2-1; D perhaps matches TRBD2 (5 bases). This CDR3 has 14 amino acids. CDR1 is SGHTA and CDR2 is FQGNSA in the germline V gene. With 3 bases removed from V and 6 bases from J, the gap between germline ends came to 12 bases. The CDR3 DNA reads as TGTGCCAGCAGCTTTCACAGAGGGAGCAATGAGCAGTTCTTC. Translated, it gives CASSFHRGSNEQFF.

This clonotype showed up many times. The CDR3 reads CASSWSSEADTQYF. In DNA, the CDR3 is TGCGCCAGCAGCTGGAGTTCGGAAGCTGATACGCAGTATTTT. This chain joins TRBV5-1 and TRBJ2-3; no firm D call. Germline V gene lookup returns CDR1 SGHRS and CDR2 YFSETQ. V was shortened by 3 bases and J by 6 bases, with 14 bases between the two germline ends. There are 14 residues in the CDR3.

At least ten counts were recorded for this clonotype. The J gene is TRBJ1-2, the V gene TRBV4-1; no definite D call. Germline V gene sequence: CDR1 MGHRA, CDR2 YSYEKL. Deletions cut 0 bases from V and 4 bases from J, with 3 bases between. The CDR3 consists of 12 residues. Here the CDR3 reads CASSQDAYGYTF. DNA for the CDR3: TGCGCCAGCAGCCAAGACGCCTATGGCTACACCTTC.